These 31 T cell receptor beta chains were all obtained from the same sample, sequenced in a study of blood T cells in healthy people across ages. Then a second PCR, running about 6 to 12 cycles, was carried out with a sample-barcoded 5' primer and a J-beta primer mix. TCRdb re-called the 5' RACE reads with MiXCR, one entry per CDR3 protein. This repertoire shows roughly 1.6 million distinct CDR3 sequences, 34% found once; its top ten account for roughly 10%. Input material: blood. The origin of the receptors is a woman aged 30 to 39 in good health.

The chain joins TRBV21-1 to TRBJ2-3. TRBV21-1 is marked as a pseudogene. The CDR3 covers 17 residues. DNA of the CDR3: TGTGCCAGCAGCAAAGACGGCCTCTCTCCTGGCACAGATACGCAGTATTTT. Translation: CASSKDGLSPGTDTQYF.

The chain uses TRBV3-1 and TRBJ2-7, with D maybe TRBD2 (5 bases). The CDR3 is 18 residues long. Trimming removed 2 bases from V and 0 bases from J, with 20 bases in between. Germline values: CDR1 LGHDT, CDR2 YNNKEL (reference sequence). CDR3 region: CASSQHKSGFTLSYEQYF. The CDR3 bases are TGTGCCAGCAGCCAACACAAAAGCGGATTCACTCTCTCCTACGAGCAGTACTTC.

Points on this clonotype: A much larger clone differs from this one at a single base, so this may be a read error. The chain links TRBV20-1 to TRBJ2-7, with D unclear. V lost 7 bases, J lost 6 bases, and 13 bases lay in between. The CDR3 sequence is 11 residues long. Germline V gene data show CDR1 as DFQATT and CDR2 as SNEGSKA (reference sequence). CDR3: CSGYHAREQYF. DNA of the CDR3: TGCAGTGGGTATCACGCCCGCGAGCAGTACTTC.

The chain recombines TRBV28 with TRBJ2-1, with a tentative D call TRBD2 (5 bases). The CDR3 covers 11 residues. Germline V gene data show CDR1 as MDHEN and CDR2 as SYDVKM. The V and J ends lost 5 bases and 14 bases respectively, with 13 bases between them. For the CDR3, the DNA is TGTGCCAGCAGTCCCGGACTTGCCGAGTTCTTC. Translation: CASSPGLAEFF. Using reference TRBV28 and TRBJ2-1 for the parts outside the CDR3, the full variable domain is DVKVTQSSRYLVKRTGEKVFLECVQDMDHENMFWYRQDPGLGLRLIYFSYDVKMKEKGDIPEGYSVSREKKERFSLILESASTNQTSMYLCASSPGLAEFFGPGTRLTVL.

The chain employs TRBV11-2 and TRBJ1-2; 8 bases align to TRBD1. There are 14 residues in the CDR3. The ends lost 4 bases at V and 10 bases at J; junction bases unmatched: 11. Germline V gene data show CDR1 as SGHAT and CDR2 as FQNNGV. CDR3 in amino acids: CASSCGQGGSYYTF. In nucleotides, the CDR3 is TGTGCCAGCAGCTGCGGACAGGGCGGATCATACTACACCTTC.

Concerning this clonotype: Compared with germline, one end of the junction differs, possibly owing to a read error. This chain connects TRBV4-1 to TRBJ2-3, with D possibly matching TRBD2 (6 bases). Germline-derived CDR1 and CDR2 are MGHRA and YSYEKL. The CDR3 totals 17 residues. The CDR3 DNA is TGCGCCAGCGGCCAAGATTGGAGAGCGGGTAGCACAGATATGCAGTATTTT. It codes for CASGQDWRAGSTDMQYF.

V gene TRBV20-1 combines with J gene TRBJ1-5; 7 bases map to TRBD1. The trim removed 4 bases at V and 10 bases at J, leaving 13 bases unmatched. Germline CDR1 DFQATT, CDR2 SNEGSKA (reference sequence). The length of the CDR3 is 14 residues. CDR3: CSAILDRSRGPQHF. The CDR3 DNA reads as TGCAGTGCTATTTTGGACAGGAGCCGAGGTCCCCAGCATTTT.

This clonotype was recorded a few times. The V call is TRBV7-3, the J call TRBJ2-1; 7 bases map to TRBD1. Germline assignment: CDR1 SGHTA and CDR2 FQGTGA. The CDR3 runs to 16 residues. V gave up 4 bases and J gave up 7 bases; unmatched junction bases: 13. CDR3 sequence (DNA): TGTGCCAGCAGCTCAAGGAGGACACCCAGGGGGAATGAGCAGTTCTTC. The encoded protein is CASSSRRTPRGNEQFF. The full variable domain, rest sourced from reference TRBV7-3 and TRBJ2-1, is GAGVSQTPSNKVTEKGKYVELRCDPISGHTALYWYRQSLGQGPEFLIYFQGTGAADDSGLPNDRFFAVRPEGSVSTLKIQRTERGDSAVYLCASSSRRTPRGNEQFFGPGTRLTVL.

The DNA of the CDR3 is TGCAGTGCTGGCGGGACACTTCAAGGTGGGGAGACCCAGTACTTC. This encodes CSAGGTLQGGETQYF. V and J are TRBV20-1 and TRBJ2-5; either TRBD1 or TRBD2 may fit D (6 bases each). There are 15 residues in the CDR3. The V gene lost 5 bases and the J gene lost 5 bases, with 21 bases spanning the gap. CDR1 is DFQATT, CDR2 SNEGSKA, per germline (reference sequence).

This clonotype was seen at least ten times. The chain uses TRBV4-1 and TRBJ2-1; TRBD2 aligns across 8 bases. The J segment lost 2 bases and the V segment lost 4 bases, leaving 10 bases of the junction unmatched. The CDR3 contains 17 residues. The germline V gene has CDR1 MGHRA and CDR2 YSYEKL. CDR3: CASSPTLAGLPYNEQFF. The CDR3 DNA is TGCGCCAGCAGCCCCACATTAGCGGGGTTACCCTACAATGAGCAGTTCTTC.

This sequence joins TRBV20-1 and TRBJ2-3; 9 bases map to TRBD2. The CDR3 totals 14 residues. Germline-derived CDR1 and CDR2 are DFQATT and SNEGSKA (reference sequence). The trim removed 7 bases at V and 6 bases at J, leaving 11 bases unmatched. The CDR3 is CSVKAAGGRDTQYF. Written as DNA, the CDR3 is TGCAGTGTTAAGGCGGCGGGGGGGCGGGATACGCAGTATTTT.

The chain couples TRBV9 to TRBJ2-7; a possible D gene is TRBD1 (6 bases). The CDR3 spans 14 residues. Trimming removed 3 bases from V and 2 bases from J, with 12 bases in between. Germline V gene lookup returns CDR1 SGDLS and CDR2 YYNGEE. CDR3 nucleotides: TGTGCCAGCAGCGCTCGGGACAATCCCTACGAGCAGTACTTC. Residues: CASSARDNPYEQYF.

The sample holds a few counts of this clonotype. The rearrangement uses TRBV4-2 and TRBJ2-1; TRBD2 matches 11 bases. Germline trimming cut 4 bases from V and 7 bases from J; bases unmatched to any gene: 9. Germline V gives CDR1 LGHNA, CDR2 YNFKEQ. This CDR3 comprises 16 residues. CDR3 loop: CASSPLGTSGDNEQFF. The CDR3 DNA is TGTGCCAGCAGCCCCCTAGGGACTAGCGGTGATAATGAGCAGTTCTTC.

The chain employs TRBV20-1 and TRBJ2-2; TRBD2 aligns across 10 bases. CDR1 is DFQATT, CDR2 SNEGSKA, per germline (reference sequence). The CDR3 contains 16 residues. The V gene end was trimmed by 1 base and the J gene end by 8 bases; junction bases not matched to a gene: 10. CDR3 nucleotides: TGCAGTGCTAGAGGCCCTAGCGGGAGATTTTTTGGGGAGCTGTTTTTT. Its protein product is CSARGPSGRFFGELFF.

The chain carries TRBV7-9 and TRBJ2-7; 10 nucleotides agree with TRBD2. The germline V gene encodes CDR1 SEHNR and CDR2 FQNEAQ (reference sequence). V trimming: 4 bases; J trimming: 3 bases; junction bases outside the gene matches: 3. The CDR3 runs 14 residues. CDR3 nucleotides: TGTGCCAGCAGCTCAGCGGGGGGGGACTACGAGCAGTACTTC. It encodes CASSSAGGDYEQYF.

In its sample, this clonotype was seen many times. The V gene is TRBV29-1, the J gene TRBJ2-1; 8 nucleotides line up with TRBD1. Germline V gives CDR1 SQVTM, CDR2 ANQGSEA. Trimming removed 5 bases from V and 4 bases from J; junction bases left unmatched: 7. The CDR3 covers 14 residues. CDR3 DNA: TGCAGCGTTACCCCCAGGGGGCGATACAATGAGCAGTTCTTC. Residues: CSVTPRGRYNEQFF.

This clonotype was seen repeatedly, ten times or more. The rearrangement links TRBV29-1 to TRBJ2-7; the D gene could be TRBD1 or TRBD2 (6 bases each). Trimming took 4 bases from V and 3 from J, leaving 13 bases between them. The CDR3 is 13 residues long. Germline V gene sequence: CDR1 SQVTM, CDR2 ANQGSEA. CDR3 sequence: CSVGQGGLYEQYF. The CDR3, as DNA: TGCAGCGTTGGCCAAGGGGGGCTCTACGAGCAGTACTTC.

DNA for the CDR3: TGTGCCAGCAGCCTTAATAGCAAAGGGGAAGCTTTCTTT. Amino acid sequence: CASSLNSKGEAFF. This chain connects TRBV7-3 to TRBJ1-1; D uncertain. In germline, CDR1 is SGHTA, CDR2 FQGTGA. Trimming stripped 5 bases from V and 8 bases from J, with 15 bases between. The CDR3 spans 13 residues.

This clonotype has more than one count but fewer than ten. The J gene is TRBJ1-2, the V gene TRBV29-1, with a weak D call TRBD1 (6 bases). V was cut by 0 bases and J by 7 bases, with 18 bases left in between. Germline CDR1 reads SQVTM; CDR2 reads ANQGSEA. The CDR3 length is 15 residues. The CDR3 region is CSVEDWGAGAGGYTF. CDR3 coding DNA: TGCAGCGTTGAAGATTGGGGAGCGGGGGCGGGTGGCTACACCTTC.

Notes on this clonotype: At one boundary the junction diverges from the germline segment, which might be a read error. V usage is TRBV24-1 and J usage is TRBJ2-7; D ambiguous. The germline V gene has CDR1 KGHDR and CDR2 SFDVKD. The CDR3 spans 11 residues. In DNA, the CDR3 is TGTGCCGCCAGTGATAACTTTGAGCAGTACTTC. Translating it yields CAASDNFEQYF.

The V call is TRBV6-6, the J call TRBJ2-5; D is perhaps TRBD2 (6 bases). CDR3 size: 16 residues. Deletions cut 0 bases from V and 2 bases from J, with 13 bases between. The germline CDR1 and CDR2 sequences are MNHNY and SVGAGI (reference sequence). The CDR3 protein is CASSYSTGVGQETQYF. DNA for the CDR3: TGTGCCAGCAGTTACTCGACGGGAGTCGGGCAAGAGACCCAGTACTTC.

This chain connects TRBV27 to TRBJ2-7, with 10 positions matching TRBD2. The germline V gene encodes CDR1 MNHEY and CDR2 SMNVEV (reference sequence). The CDR3 covers 15 residues. Trimming at V came to 1 base and at J to 5 bases, leaving 5 bases not matched to a gene. The CDR3 DNA sequence: TGTGCCAGCAGTTTATTGGTAGCGGGGGGTAACGAGCAGTACTTC. Protein: CASSLLVAGGNEQYF.

This clonotype came up a few times. The V gene is TRBV12-3 or TRBV12-4, the J gene TRBJ2-1, with 12 bases identical to TRBD1. Trimming at V came to 6 bases and at J to 9 bases, leaving 9 bases not matched to a gene. The CDR3 length is 15 residues. CDR3 sequence (DNA): TGTGCCAGCAGCCAACCGGGACAGGGGGCCCGTGAGCAGTTCTTC. As protein: CASSQPGQGAREQFF.

In this sample, this clonotype turned up a few times. The chain is built from TRBV5-1 and TRBJ2-2; D is uncertain. This CDR3 comprises 13 residues. Germline assignment: CDR1 SGHRS and CDR2 YFSETQ. V was clipped by 7 bases and J by 1 base, with 8 bases between them. CDR3 sequence (DNA): TGCGCCAGCCGACGGGTGAACACCGGGGAGCTGTTTTTT. Protein sequence: CASRRVNTGELFF.

The table lists this clonotype with a few counts. The chain has TRBV4-1 and TRBJ2-1; D is unresolved. Trimming left V 5 bases short and J 9 bases short, with 17 bases between. This CDR3 is built from 14 residues. From germline, CDR1 is MGHRA and CDR2 YSYEKL. In DNA, the CDR3 is TGCGCCAGCAGCTCCGATACCAGAGTAAGTGAGCAGTTCTTC. Protein product: CASSSDTRVSEQFF.

The chain combines TRBV20-1 with TRBJ2-1, with 10 bases matching TRBD2. Germline V gene sequence: CDR1 DFQATT, CDR2 SNEGSKA (reference sequence). This CDR3 region has 18 residues. Trimming removed 3 bases from V and 8 bases from J; junction bases left unmatched: 19. CDR3 amino acids: CSARHLAGEKSSWDEQFF. For the CDR3, the DNA is TGCAGTGCTAGGCATCTAGCGGGAGAAAAGTCGAGTTGGGATGAGCAGTTCTTC.

This clonotype has just a few counts. The chain carries TRBV6-5 and TRBJ1-2; tentatively, D is TRBD1 (6 bases). This CDR3 comprises 19 residues. Germline CDR1 and CDR2: MNHEY and SVGAGI. V lost 2 bases and J lost 4, with 26 bases in between. CDR3 region: CASSYLRLDSKLNLYGYTF. DNA for the CDR3: TGTGCCAGCAGTTACCTCCGCTTGGACAGCAAGCTAAACCTCTATGGCTACACCTTC.

This clonotype was counted only a few times. This may stem from a read error, because a much larger clone lies one nucleotide away. The chain joins TRBV7-2 to TRBJ2-7, with 7 bases that match TRBD1. This CDR3 contains 15 residues. Germline assignment: CDR1 SGHTA and CDR2 FQGNSA. J gave up 0 bases and V 5 bases, and 7 bases lay outside the gene matches. DNA of the CDR3: TGTGCCAGCAGCCCACCGGGACAGACCTCCTACGAGCAGTACTTC. This codes for CASSPPGQTSYEQYF.

The chain combines TRBV3-1 with TRBJ2-5; D is possibly TRBD1 or TRBD2 (5 bases each). Germline lookup yields CDR1 LGHDT and CDR2 YNNKEL (reference sequence). This CDR3 has 14 amino acids. V was trimmed by 2 bases and J by 4 bases, leaving 11 bases between them. The CDR3 DNA sequence: TGTGCCAGCAGCCAATCCGGGGCCGGAGAGACCCAGTACTTC. It translates to CASSQSGAGETQYF.

In this sample, this clonotype turned up a few times. The CDR3 loop reads CASSDRRGNTEAFF. The CDR3 nucleotides read TGTGCCAGCAGTGACAGGAGAGGGAACACTGAAGCTTTCTTT. The chain has TRBV6-1 and TRBJ1-1; D gene unclear. V dropped 3 bases and J dropped 1 base, with 9 bases sitting between them. CDR1 is MNHNS, CDR2 SASEGT, per germline. The length of the CDR3 is 14 residues.

This clonotype was seen a few times. This chain uses TRBV20-1 with TRBJ2-2; TRBD2 aligns across 12 bases. The V gene end was trimmed by 4 bases and the J gene end by 5 bases; junction bases not matched to a gene: 14. Germline CDR1 reads DFQATT; CDR2 reads SNEGSKA (reference sequence). This CDR3 comprises 18 residues. The CDR3 spells CSATASGRAPIKTGELFF. The CDR3 bases are TGCAGTGCTACCGCTAGCGGGAGGGCCCCTATAAAAACCGGGGAGCTGTTTTTT.